These 20 T cell receptor beta chains came from one sample sequenced in a study of beta chain features in type 1 diabetes. The whole isolated RNA underwent reverse transcription, so sequencing captured expressed TCRB transcripts. Sequencing used immunoSEQ multiplex PCR; TCRdb keeps in-frame clones, though not all of them. The table shows hundreds of thousands of clones, with roughly 15% occurring only once. Sample: naive CD4+ T cells from blood. The receptors were sampled from a woman younger than 35 in good health.

This clone was seen only a few times. The chain employs TRBV11-1 and TRBJ2-2, with D uncertain. With 1 base removed from V and 6 bases from J, the gap between germline ends came to 12 bases. The CDR3 runs 15 residues. Germline values: CDR1 SGHAT, CDR2 FQDESV (reference sequence). Here the CDR3 reads CASSLEGYRAGELFF. CDR3 nucleotide sequence: TGTGCCAGCAGCTTAGAAGGATATCGTGCCGGGGAGCTGTTTTTT.

This chain connects TRBV6-1 to TRBJ2-3; 7 nucleotides line up with TRBD2. Trimming took 4 bases from V and 5 from J; bases not matched to a gene: 6. The CDR3 sequence is 14 residues long. The germline V gene encodes CDR1 MNHNS and CDR2 SASEGT. The chain's CDR3 is CASSANSGGDTQYF. CDR3 nucleotide sequence: TGTGCCAGCAGTGCAAATTCGGGGGGAGATACGCAGTATTTT.

CDR3 protein: CASSPIPLAALTCGAFF. Written as DNA, the CDR3 is TGTGCCAGCAGCCCCATCCCCCTCGCAGCTCTAACGTGTGGTGCTTTCTTT. V and J are TRBV21-1 and TRBJ1-1. TRBV21-1 is a pseudogene. This CDR3 region has 17 residues.

The rearrangement uses TRBV28 and TRBJ2-7; 10 bases fit TRBD1. CDR1 and CDR2 from the germline V gene are MDHEN and SYDVKM. The V segment lost 6 bases and the J segment 5 bases; nucleotides outside the gene matches: 10. The CDR3 extends over 15 amino acids. The CDR3 sequence: CASSYVRDRGHEQYF. The CDR3 DNA reads TGTGCCAGCAGCTACGTCCGGGACAGGGGACACGAGCAGTACTTC.

The V and J genes are TRBV7-2 and TRBJ2-7; the D is unclear. Trimming cost V 4 bases and J 0 bases, with 19 bases left between them. The CDR3 is made up of 17 amino acids. Germline V gene lookup returns CDR1 SGHTA and CDR2 FQGNSA. CDR3 amino acids: CASSSERRQSLSYEQYF. CDR3 DNA: TGTGCCAGCAGCTCAGAACGTCGGCAGTCCCTCTCCTACGAGCAGTACTTC.

This clone was seen a few times. The sample has other DNA sequences that encode this CDR3 too. The V gene is TRBV20-1, the J gene TRBJ2-5, with D maybe TRBD1 (5 bases). The V gene lost 6 bases and the J gene lost 3 bases, with 5 bases spanning the gap. Germline values: CDR1 DFQATT, CDR2 SNEGSKA (reference sequence). CDR3 length equals 10 residues. The CDR3 loop reads CSAREETQYF. Here the CDR3 DNA reads TGCAGTGCCAGGGAAGAGACCCAGTACTTC.

V usage is TRBV5-5 and J usage is TRBJ2-1; D may be TRBD1 or TRBD2 (5 bases each). CDR3 length: 14 residues. Germline V gene data show CDR1 as SGHKS and CDR2 as YYEKEE (reference sequence). Between the trimmed V and J ends, which lost 1 base and 6 bases, there was a span of 11 bases. The CDR3 DNA sequence: TGTGCCAGCAGCTTGTTTGGGACCATCAATGAGCAGTTCTTC. This gives the protein CASSLFGTINEQFF.

This clone has a handful of counts. This chain connects TRBV9 to TRBJ2-1, with D possibly being TRBD1 (5 bases). Germline V lookup: CDR1 SGDLS, CDR2 YYNGEE. V lost 3 bases and J 3 bases, leaving 10 bases between the germline ends. This CDR3 is built from 14 residues. The chain's CDR3 is CASSGGLYYNEQFF. CDR3 sequence (DNA): TGTGCCAGCAGCGGGGGCCTATACTACAATGAGCAGTTCTTC.

The V call is TRBV27, the J call TRBJ2-3; no reliable D call. The CDR3 loop spans 15 amino acids. The ends were cut back, 3 bases at V and 0 bases at J, with 10 bases in the middle. The V gene's germline CDR1 is MNHEY and CDR2 SMNVEV (reference sequence). The CDR3 nucleotides read TGTGCCAGCAGTTTTGCAGGAGTCAGCACAGATACGCAGTATTTT. Its translation: CASSFAGVSTDTQYF.

This clone was seen a few times. V usage is TRBV5-8 and J usage is TRBJ2-1; 8 bases agree with TRBD2. Germline loops: CDR1 SGHTS, CDR2 YDEGEE. The ends lost 9 bases at V and 9 bases at J; junction bases unmatched: 17. The CDR3 loop spans 15 amino acids. The CDR3 here is CATVGPSGSRVEQFF. CDR3 sequence (DNA): TGTGCCACTGTAGGGCCGAGCGGGAGTAGAGTTGAGCAGTTCTTC.

The chain recombines TRBV9 with TRBJ2-3; D is perhaps TRBD1 or TRBD2 (5 bases each). There are 16 residues in the CDR3. Trimming shortened V by 0 bases and J by 1 base, and 12 bases separated the two germline ends. Germline V lookup: CDR1 SGDLS, CDR2 YYNGEE. The CDR3 DNA follows: TGTGCCAGCAGCGTAGCTGAGGGGCGCGGCACAGATACGCAGTATTTT. Its translation is CASSVAEGRGTDTQYF.

V gene TRBV11-2 combines with J gene TRBJ2-2, with D tentatively TRBD1 (5 bases). CDR1 and CDR2 from the germline V gene are SGHAT and FQNNGV. The CDR3 runs 14 residues. The V gene lost 4 bases and the J gene lost 8 bases, with 14 bases spanning the gap. The CDR3 region has the DNA TGTGCCAGCAGCTCGCGGCCAAACAGGGGGGAGCTGTTTTTT. Translation: CASSSRPNRGELFF.

In its sample, this clone was seen a few times. This sequence joins TRBV18 and TRBJ2-1; D call uncertain. Germline V lookup: CDR1 KGHSH, CDR2 LQKENI. The ends were cut back, 5 bases at V and 8 bases at J, with 7 bases in the middle. The CDR3 contains 11 residues. The CDR3 spells CASSSFDEQFF. In DNA, the CDR3 is TGTGCCAGCTCATCCTTCGATGAGCAGTTCTTC.

This clone was seen more than once but under ten times. The chain employs TRBV10-3 and TRBJ2-3; D is unclear. Germline CDR1 reads ENHRY; CDR2 reads SYGVKD. The CDR3 sequence is 11 residues long. V lost 8 bases and J lost 4, with 7 bases in between. In nucleotides, the CDR3 is TGTGCCATCCGGACCTCAGATACGCAGTATTTT. It codes for CAIRTSDTQYF.

The chain carries TRBV5-1 and TRBJ2-5, with TRBD2 matching 7 bases. Germline trimming cut 4 bases from V and 5 bases from J; bases unmatched to any gene: 5. Germline V gives CDR1 SGHRS, CDR2 YFSETQ. This CDR3 has 13 residues. The CDR3: CASSLGLRETQYF. In nucleotides, the CDR3 is TGCGCCAGCAGCCTGGGACTACGGGAGACCCAGTACTTC.

This sequence joins TRBV14 and TRBJ1-3; unclear D gene. Trimming shortened V by 0 bases and J by 0 bases, and 12 bases separated the two germline ends. Germline V gene lookup returns CDR1 SGHDN and CDR2 FVKESK. The CDR3 consists of 17 residues. DNA of the CDR3: TGTGCCAGCAGCCAAGAGGCCTTCCGGTACTCTGGAAACACCATATATTTT. This translates into CASSQEAFRYSGNTIYF.

A note on this clone: Different DNA sequences within this sample yield the same CDR3. V and J are TRBV5-4 and TRBJ2-2; 10 bases are shared with TRBD2. Per germline, CDR1 SGHNT and CDR2 YYREEE (reference sequence). The length of the CDR3 is 15 residues. V trimming: 5 bases; J trimming: 5 bases; junction bases outside the gene matches: 6. This CDR3 is CASSYGTSVTGELFF. The DNA of the CDR3 is TGTGCCAGCAGTTACGGGACTAGCGTGACCGGGGAGCTGTTTTTT.

The chain links TRBV6-6 to TRBJ2-6, with TRBD2 identical over 8 bases. Looked up from germline, CDR1 is MNHNY and CDR2 is SVGAGI (reference sequence). The CDR3 spans 16 residues. Trimming at V came to 8 bases and at J to 2 bases, leaving 8 bases not matched to a gene. The DNA of the CDR3 is TGTGCCAGCGGGGCAGCGGGAGCTGCTGGGGCCAACGTCCTGACTTTC. Protein sequence: CASGAAGAAGANVLTF.

The chain's CDR3 is CASSVSGTAYGYTF. The CDR3 DNA sequence: TGTGCCAGCAGCGTCTCCGGGACAGCCTATGGCTACACCTTC. This sequence joins TRBV2 and TRBJ1-2; 7 bases align to TRBD1. Unmatched junction bases numbered 8, after V lost 6 bases and J lost 4 bases. This CDR3 contains 14 residues. CDR1 is SNHLY, CDR2 FYNNEI, per germline.

The rearrangement links TRBV5-4 to TRBJ2-7; 11 bases agree with TRBD2. The CDR3 has 16 residues. Germline V gene lookup returns CDR1 SGHNT and CDR2 YYREEE (reference sequence). V dropped 3 bases and J dropped 1; count of bases not matched to a gene: 6. The CDR3 DNA follows: TGTGCCAGCAGCTCCGGACTAGCGGGTACTTCCTACGAGCAGTACTTC. It is translated as CASSSGLAGTSYEQYF.